The rows below give T cell receptor beta chains drawn from one sample of a study of blood T cell repertoires in COVID-19. Clones were sequenced by immunoSEQ multiplex PCR, and TCRdb holds only the in-frame ones, with some missing. This table holds 200,000 to 250,000 clones, around 80% found once. Material: peripheral blood. These receptors came from an elderly woman with acute or convalescent COVID-19. The CDR3 runs from the conserved cysteine through the conserved F or W. D genes are given only for firm matches. Size tells how often a clone was seen (once, few, many) or the class of an expanded clone, and some rows leave it out.

clone_size: NA
d_call: TRBD1
v_call: TRBV29-1
j_call: TRBJ1-2
cdr3_nt: TGCAGCACGGAGGGACAGGGGGCGGGCGGCTACACCTTC
cdr3_aa: CSTEGQGAGGYTF

clone_size: once
d_call: TRBD2
v_call: TRBV20-1
j_call: TRBJ2-1
cdr3_nt: TGCAGTGCTAGTTCAGGGACTAGCGGGAGTGGCAATGAGCAGTTCTTC
cdr3_aa: CSASSGTSGSGNEQFF

clone_size: NA
d_call: NA
v_call: TRBV5-1
j_call: TRBJ1-2
cdr3_nt: TGCGCCAGCAGCGGCCGGGGCAGGGGAACTAACTATGGCTACACCTTC
cdr3_aa: CASSGRGRGTNYGYTF

clone_size: NA
d_call: TRBD2
v_call: TRBV18
j_call: TRBJ2-1
cdr3_nt: TGTGCCAGCTCACCACGTCTAGCGGGGACAAACAATGAGCAGTTCTTC
cdr3_aa: CASSPRLAGTNNEQFF

clone_size: NA
d_call: NA
v_call: TRBV12-3/TRBV12-4
j_call: TRBJ1-6
cdr3_nt: TGTGCCAGCAGTACACAGAATAATTCACCCCTCCACTTT
cdr3_aa: CASSTQNNSPLHF

clone_size: NA
d_call: TRBD1
v_call: TRBV6-9
j_call: TRBJ2-7
cdr3_nt: TGTGCCAGCAGTTATCCGCAGGGGACAGGGGGCTCCGAGCAGTACTTC
cdr3_aa: CASSYPQGTGGSEQYF

clone_size: NA
d_call: NA
v_call: TRBV4-1
j_call: TRBJ2-1
cdr3_nt: TGCGCCAGCAGCCAAGGGAGGTCGAGCTCCTACAATGAGCAGTTCTTC
cdr3_aa: CASSQGRSSSYNEQFF

clone_size: NA
d_call: NA
v_call: TRBV19
j_call: TRBJ1-1
cdr3_nt: TGTGCCAGTACTCCCGTGGGGGGGGCGAACACTGAAGCTTTCTTT
cdr3_aa: CASTPVGGANTEAFF

clone_size: NA
d_call: TRBD1
v_call: TRBV5-4
j_call: TRBJ2-7
cdr3_nt: TGTGCCAGCAGCCTACAGGGGGCATTAGCCTACGAGCAGTACTTC
cdr3_aa: CASSLQGALAYEQYF

clone_size: NA
d_call: NA
v_call: TRBV7-3
j_call: TRBJ1-1
cdr3_nt: TGTGCCAGCAGCTTAATCCCTACGAGGGGAGGGACTGAAGCTTTCTTT
cdr3_aa: CASSLIPTRGGTEAFF

clone_size: NA
d_call: TRBD2
v_call: TRBV5-5
j_call: TRBJ2-5
cdr3_nt: TGTGCCAGCAGCTCCCCCTCGGGACTAGCGGGGGGGCAGGAGACCCAGTACTTC
cdr3_aa: CASSSPSGLAGGQETQYF

clone_size: once
d_call: TRBD1
v_call: TRBV6-6
j_call: TRBJ1-4
cdr3_nt: TGTGCCAGCAGTTACCAGGGACAGACTAATGAAAAACTGTTTTTT
cdr3_aa: CASSYQGQTNEKLFF

clone_size: once
d_call: NA
v_call: TRBV7-2
j_call: TRBJ2-7
cdr3_nt: TGTGCCAGCAGCTTAAGGGGTCGGGCGTTAGCGGACGAGCAGTACTTC
cdr3_aa: CASSLRGRALADEQYF

clone_size: NA
d_call: TRBD1
v_call: TRBV4-1
j_call: TRBJ2-2
cdr3_nt: TGCGCCAGCAGCCAAGGGGGACAGGCTGGGGAGCTGTTTTTT
cdr3_aa: CASSQGGQAGELFF

clone_size: NA
d_call: NA
v_call: TRBV6-2/TRBV6-3
j_call: TRBJ2-3
cdr3_nt: TGTGCCAGCAGTTACTATAGTACAGATACGCAGTATTTT
cdr3_aa: CASSYYSTDTQYF

clone_size: NA
d_call: TRBD1
v_call: TRBV7-2
j_call: TRBJ1-4
cdr3_nt: TGTGCCAGCAGCTGGCGGACAGGGTTGTCTGAAAAACTGTTTTTT
cdr3_aa: CASSWRTGLSEKLFF

clone_size: NA
d_call: NA
v_call: TRBV3-1/TRBV3-2
j_call: TRBJ1-1
cdr3_nt: TGTGCCAGCAGCCAAGCTCGTGGTGCGGGGGCTGGGACTGAAGCTTTCTTT
cdr3_aa: CASSQARGAGAGTEAFF